One T cell receptor beta chain is described in this entry. The data originate from a study of blood T cell repertoires in COVID-19. Overall study context: The study drew acute and convalescent COVID-19 samples from the United States, Italy and Spain. T cells, B-cell-depleted T cells, or PBMCs provided the cDNA or gDNA that served as material.

The CDR3 consists of 13 residues. Germline CDR1 reads KGHDR; CDR2 reads SFDVKD. The junction had 3 bases not matched to a gene; V was cut back by 6 bases and J by 3 bases. Per the original methods: Reference gene primer amplification gave nucleated cell count estimates. Using immunoSEQ multiplex PCR, the repertoire was profiled, and TCRdb retains in-frame clones only, with some absent. V, J and clone size reflect that table, while D and trimming were determined from the DNA. The sample carries around 89,000 clones, around 89% recorded once. The chain links TRBV24-1 to TRBJ2-5, with TRBD2 matching 7 bases. This TCR was recovered from a middle-aged man with acute or convalescent COVID-19. Sequences were obtained from peripheral blood. DNA for the CDR3: TGTGCCACCAGTAAGCGGGGTAAAGAGACCCAGTACTTC. Residues: CATSKRGKETQYF.